The rows below give T cell receptor beta chains drawn from one sample of a study of T cells after yellow fever vaccination. TCRdb called the 5' RACE reads again in MiXCR, with one record for every CDR3 protein. Among a few hundred thousand distinct CDR3 sequences listed, around 13% were seen once. Source: CD4+ T cells sorted from PBMCs, taken 45 days after the yellow fever booster vaccination. These receptors were obtained from a man aged 25 to 40 who received the YFV17D yellow fever vaccine. CDR3s include the opening cysteine and the closing phenylalanine or tryptophan. A D gene is named only where the DNA matches it firmly. The size field is filled for only some rows; it gives once, few, many or a size class.

CDR3 protein	CDR3 DNA	clone size	V gene	J gene	D gene
CASSLWGDPSYEQYF	TGTGCCAGCAGCTTGTGGGGGGATCCGTCCTACGAGCAGTACTTC	NA	TRBV7-9	TRBJ2-7	NA
CSANRVSGANVLTF	TGCAGTGCTAACAGGGTCTCTGGGGCCAACGTCCTGACTTTC	many	TRBV20-1	TRBJ2-6	NA
CASSSATGFQETQYF	TGTGCCAGCAGTTCCGCGACAGGCTTCCAAGAGACCCAGTACTTC	few	TRBV12-3/TRBV12-4	TRBJ2-5	NA
CASSPRAYEQYF	TGTGCCAGCAGTCCCCGGGCCTACGAGCAGTACTTC	NA	TRBV12-3/TRBV12-4	TRBJ2-7	NA
CASSSRKYPAGPQETQYF	TGTGCCAGCAGCTCCCGAAAGTACCCAGCGGGCCCCCAAGAGACCCAGTACTTC	NA	TRBV21-1	TRBJ2-5	NA
CASSHRQGAEPLHF	TGTGCCAGCAGCCATCGACAGGGGGCCGAACCCCTCCACTTT	NA	TRBV7-2	TRBJ1-6	TRBD1
CASGLAVTDTQYF	TGCGCCAGCGGGCTAGCGGTCACAGATACGCAGTATTTT	few	TRBV5-1	TRBJ2-3	TRBD2
CSARDYGGSGELFF	TGCAGTGCTAGAGATTACGGGGGCTCCGGGGAGCTGTTTTTT	few	TRBV20-1	TRBJ2-2	NA
CASSPGQENQPQHF	TGTGCCAGCTCACCGGGGCAGGAGAATCAGCCCCAGCATTTT	few	TRBV18	TRBJ1-5	NA
CASSQLLGTEQVF	TGTGCCAGCAGCCAATTGCTCGGGACTGAGCAGGTCTTC	many	TRBV16	TRBJ2-1	NA
CASSLGVNYGYTF	TGTGCCAGCAGCCTTGGGGTGAACTATGGCTACACCTTC	NA	TRBV7-9	TRBJ1-2	NA
CASSFSGTSYNEQFF	TGCGCCAGCAGCTTCTCCGGGACTAGCTACAATGAGCAGTTCTTC	NA	TRBV5-1	TRBJ2-1	TRBD2
CASSGPSGRRAGELFF	TGTGCCAGCAGTGGGCCTAGCGGGAGGAGAGCCGGGGAGCTGTTTTTT	few	TRBV25-1	TRBJ2-2	TRBD2
CASSRQGAGEQYF	TGTGCCAGCAGCCGACAGGGGGCGGGCGAGCAGTACTTC	NA	TRBV7-2	TRBJ2-7	TRBD1
CAIGGPETQYF	TGTGCCATCGGGGGCCCGGAGACCCAGTACTTC	many	TRBV10-3	TRBJ2-5	NA
CASSRDRNQPQHF	TGTGCCAGCAGCCGGGACAGGAATCAGCCCCAGCATTTT	many	TRBV7-2	TRBJ1-5	TRBD1
CASTPEGLSSTDTQYF	TGTGCCAGCACCCCGGAGGGACTTTCTAGCACAGATACGCAGTATTTT	few	TRBV5-8	TRBJ2-3	NA
CTRSSRRLAGGLTGELFF	TGTACCCGCAGTTCCCGCAGACTAGCGGGAGGCCTCACCGGGGAGCTGTTTTTT	NA	TRBV12-3/TRBV12-4	TRBJ2-2	TRBD2